This T cell receptor (beta chain) comes out of a study of blood T cell repertoires in COVID-19. Overall study: Spain, Italy and the United States supplied samples that represented acute and convalescent COVID-19.

Sequenced by immunoSEQ multiplex PCR; TCRdb stores in-frame clones only, minus some. The sample lists more than 110,000 clones; roughly 80% were seen once. The CDR3 has 15 amino acids. Germline V CDR1 and CDR2: LNHDA, SQIVND (reference sequence). The trim removed 6 bases at V and 1 base at J, leaving 6 bases unmatched. Sequenced: peripheral blood. The sequence was collected from an elderly woman in a cohort sampled during active or convalescent COVID-19. The chain joins TRBV19 to TRBJ2-3; 8 nucleotides align to TRBD2. DNA of the CDR3: TGTGCCAGTAGGCTCGGGGGGGGCGGCACAGATACGCAGTATTTT. It specifies CASRLGGGGTDTQYF.